This is a list of T cell receptor beta chains from one sample in a study of T cells of healthy individuals. TCRdb reprocessed the 5' RACE reads with MiXCR, giving one entry per CDR3 protein. Of some 100,000 distinct CDR3 sequences listed, approximately 18% are singletons. Receptors were obtained from a human donor in good health. CDR3s include the opening cysteine and the closing phenylalanine or tryptophan. The order of the fields is D gene, clone size, V gene, J gene, CDR3 protein, CDR3 DNA. The D gene is left open where the match is weak. Some rows mark clone size as missing; the rest say once, few, many or name a class of expanded clone.

D gene: .
clone size: few
V gene: TRBV29-1
J gene: TRBJ2-5
CDR3 protein: CSVQKGGQEYQETQYF
CDR3 DNA: TGCAGCGTTCAAAAGGGGGGACAAGAGTACCAAGAGACCCAGTACTTC

D gene: .
clone size: few
V gene: TRBV12-3/TRBV12-4
J gene: TRBJ2-5
CDR3 protein: CASSRSRDIYQSQETQYF
CDR3 DNA: TGTGCCAGCAGTCGGTCCCGGGACATTTACCAAAGCCAAGAGACCCAGTACTTC

D gene: .
clone size: few
V gene: TRBV24-1
J gene: TRBJ1-2
CDR3 protein: CATSTGPVYGYTF
CDR3 DNA: TGTGCCACCAGTACAGGGCCGGTCTATGGCTACACCTTC

D gene: .
clone size: .
V gene: TRBV20-1
J gene: TRBJ2-3
CDR3 protein: CSARPPVAGTDTQYF
CDR3 DNA: TGCAGTGCTAGACCTCCTGTTGCTGGCACAGATACGCAGTATTTT

D gene: .
clone size: .
V gene: TRBV7-2
J gene: TRBJ2-5
CDR3 protein: CASQTTRPETQYF
CDR3 DNA: TGTGCCAGCCAAACGACGAGGCCAGAGACCCAGTACTTC

D gene: TRBD1
clone size: .
V gene: TRBV6-4
J gene: TRBJ1-4
CDR3 protein: CASSGYRGFNEKLFF
CDR3 DNA: TGTGCCAGCAGTGGCTACAGGGGTTTTAATGAAAAACTGTTTTTT

D gene: .
clone size: .
V gene: TRBV6-2/TRBV6-3
J gene: TRBJ2-7
CDR3 protein: CASSYGWEQYF
CDR3 DNA: TGTGCCAGCAGTTACGGTTGGGAGCAGTACTTC

D gene: .
clone size: many
V gene: TRBV7-9
J gene: TRBJ2-1
CDR3 protein: CASSPGVDEQFF
CDR3 DNA: TGTGCCAGCAGCCCAGGGGTCGATGAGCAGTTCTTC

D gene: .
clone size: .
V gene: TRBV7-2
J gene: TRBJ1-6
CDR3 protein: CASTPTGTLGSPLHF
CDR3 DNA: TGTGCCAGCACCCCAACCGGGACCCTGGGATCACCCCTCCACTTT

D gene: TRBD1
clone size: .
V gene: TRBV28
J gene: TRBJ2-7
CDR3 protein: CASSSTGVEQYF
CDR3 DNA: TGTGCCAGCAGCTCTACAGGGGTCGAGCAGTACTTC

D gene: .
clone size: few
V gene: TRBV6-6
J gene: TRBJ2-2
CDR3 protein: CASRDLAGSNTGELFF
CDR3 DNA: TGTGCCAGCAGGGACTTGGCGGGGTCTAACACCGGGGAGCTGTTTTTT

D gene: .
clone size: .
V gene: TRBV28
J gene: TRBJ2-4
CDR3 protein: CASSLLLAANIQYF
CDR3 DNA: TGTGCCAGCAGTTTATTGTTAGCCGCAAACATTCAGTACTTC

D gene: .
clone size: .
V gene: TRBV24-1
J gene: TRBJ2-2
CDR3 protein: CATSGGTDTGELFF
CDR3 DNA: TGTGCCACCAGTGGAGGGACGGACACCGGGGAGCTGTTTTTT

D gene: TRBD2
clone size: .
V gene: TRBV19
J gene: TRBJ2-1
CDR3 protein: CASTPSAGASYNEQFF
CDR3 DNA: TGTGCCAGTACCCCCTCTGCGGGAGCATCCTACAATGAGCAGTTCTTC

D gene: TRBD2
clone size: few
V gene: TRBV9
J gene: TRBJ2-5
CDR3 protein: CASSAGTSGRGKTQYF
CDR3 DNA: TGTGCCAGCAGCGCTGGGACTAGCGGGAGAGGGAAGACCCAGTACTTC

D gene: .
clone size: few
V gene: TRBV4-3
J gene: TRBJ1-2
CDR3 protein: CASSQVIPLTAGGYGYTF
CDR3 DNA: TGCGCCAGCAGCCAAGTAATACCCCTGACAGCCGGTGGGTATGGCTACACCTTC

D gene: .
clone size: .
V gene: TRBV27
J gene: TRBJ1-1
CDR3 protein: CASSLWGDTEAFF
CDR3 DNA: TGTGCCAGCAGTTTATGGGGGGATACTGAAGCTTTCTTT

D gene: TRBD1
clone size: few
V gene: TRBV20-1
J gene: TRBJ1-5
CDR3 protein: CSAGRTGGNQPQHF
CDR3 DNA: TGCAGTGCCGGAAGGACAGGGGGCAATCAGCCCCAGCATTTT

D gene: .
clone size: many
V gene: TRBV18
J gene: TRBJ1-5
CDR3 protein: CASSVRANQPQHF
CDR3 DNA: TGTGCCAGCTCTGTCAGGGCCAATCAGCCCCAGCATTTT

D gene: TRBD2
clone size: few
V gene: TRBV15
J gene: TRBJ2-1
CDR3 protein: CATSRASGLAGFYNEQFF
CDR3 DNA: TGTGCCACCAGCAGAGCATCGGGACTAGCGGGCTTCTACAATGAGCAGTTCTTC

D gene: .
clone size: many
V gene: TRBV7-9
J gene: TRBJ1-5
CDR3 protein: CASSKGGLRDINQPQHF
CDR3 DNA: TGTGCCAGCAGCAAAGGGGGTCTCCGGGACATCAATCAGCCCCAGCATTTT

D gene: TRBD1
clone size: many
V gene: TRBV4-1
J gene: TRBJ2-7
CDR3 protein: CASSQTDLGQTYEQYF
CDR3 DNA: TGCGCCAGCAGCCAAACTGATTTGGGACAGACCTACGAGCAGTACTTC

D gene: .
clone size: many
V gene: TRBV6-4
J gene: TRBJ2-6
CDR3 protein: CASSDSGASGANVLTF
CDR3 DNA: TGTGCCAGCAGTGACTCGGGGGCGTCTGGGGCCAACGTCCTGACTTTC

D gene: .
clone size: few
V gene: TRBV6-1
J gene: TRBJ1-1
CDR3 protein: CASSMSGFTEAFF
CDR3 DNA: TGTGCCAGCAGTATGTCAGGGTTCACTGAAGCTTTCTTT

D gene: .
clone size: many
V gene: TRBV11-1
J gene: TRBJ2-7
CDR3 protein: CASSPTRHEQYF
CDR3 DNA: TGTGCCAGCAGCCCGACTAGGCACGAGCAGTACTTC

D gene: .
clone size: many
V gene: TRBV20-1
J gene: TRBJ1-3
CDR3 protein: CSARPGTNSGNTIYF
CDR3 DNA: TGCAGTGCTCGCCCCGGGACAAACTCTGGAAACACCATATATTTT

D gene: TRBD1
clone size: many
V gene: TRBV29-1
J gene: TRBJ2-5
CDR3 protein: CSSRQGEETQYF
CDR3 DNA: TGCAGCTCAAGACAGGGGGAGGAGACCCAGTACTTC

D gene: .
clone size: few
V gene: TRBV6-2/TRBV6-3
J gene: TRBJ1-6
CDR3 protein: CASSHATGDNSPLHF
CDR3 DNA: TGTGCCAGCAGTCACGCTACAGGTGATAATTCACCCCTCCACTTT

D gene: .
clone size: few
V gene: TRBV5-1
J gene: TRBJ2-7
CDR3 protein: CASSPLQGSYEQYF
CDR3 DNA: TGCGCCAGCAGCCCCCTACAGGGAAGCTACGAGCAGTACTTC

D gene: .
clone size: few
V gene: TRBV3-1
J gene: TRBJ1-5
CDR3 protein: CASSAQLSNQPQHF
CDR3 DNA: TGTGCCAGCAGCGCTCAGCTTAGCAATCAGCCCCAGCATTTT

D gene: TRBD2
clone size: many
V gene: TRBV12-3/TRBV12-4
J gene: TRBJ2-1
CDR3 protein: CASSFSGRAGDEQFF
CDR3 DNA: TGTGCCAGCAGTTTTAGCGGGAGGGCGGGGGATGAGCAGTTCTTC

D gene: TRBD1
clone size: few
V gene: TRBV5-1
J gene: TRBJ1-2
CDR3 protein: CASSLGPGGNYGYTF
CDR3 DNA: TGCGCCAGCAGCTTGGGGCCAGGGGGAAACTATGGCTACACCTTC

D gene: .
clone size: .
V gene: TRBV11-1
J gene: TRBJ1-6
CDR3 protein: CASSPRGVGVSPLHF
CDR3 DNA: TGTGCCAGCAGCCCCAGGGGAGTCGGTGTTTCACCCCTCCACTTT

D gene: .
clone size: .
V gene: TRBV5-1
J gene: TRBJ2-7
CDR3 protein: CASSLSTGLYEQYF
CDR3 DNA: TGCGCCAGCAGCTTGAGTACAGGCCTCTACGAGCAGTACTTC

D gene: TRBD1
clone size: many
V gene: TRBV2
J gene: TRBJ1-4
CDR3 protein: CASSPQGARGEKLFF
CDR3 DNA: TGTGCCAGCAGTCCGCAGGGGGCGCGGGGTGAAAAACTGTTTTTT

D gene: TRBD2
clone size: few
V gene: TRBV28
J gene: TRBJ2-1
CDR3 protein: CASSSRGTSGRLKQFF
CDR3 DNA: TGTGCCAGCAGTTCGAGAGGGACTAGCGGGAGGTTAAAGCAGTTCTTC

D gene: .
clone size: .
V gene: TRBV30
J gene: TRBJ2-7
CDR3 protein: CAWRRDDLVYEQYF
CDR3 DNA: TGTGCCTGGAGACGCGACGACCTCGTCTACGAGCAGTACTTC

D gene: TRBD1
clone size: .
V gene: TRBV9
J gene: TRBJ1-2
CDR3 protein: CASSVGAPGTGSGYTF
CDR3 DNA: TGTGCCAGCAGCGTAGGGGCCCCCGGGACAGGGAGCGGCTACACCTTC

D gene: .
clone size: .
V gene: TRBV28
J gene: TRBJ1-4
CDR3 protein: CASSFTDGPNEKLFF
CDR3 DNA: TGTGCCAGCAGTTTTACTGACGGACCTAATGAAAAACTGTTTTTT

D gene: .
clone size: .
V gene: TRBV20-1
J gene: TRBJ1-5
CDR3 protein: CSAQNIGYYSNQPQHF
CDR3 DNA: TGCAGTGCCCAAAACATAGGGTATTATAGCAATCAGCCCCAGCATTTT

D gene: .
clone size: few
V gene: TRBV12-3/TRBV12-4
J gene: TRBJ2-5
CDR3 protein: CASSGFSQETQYF
CDR3 DNA: TGTGCCAGCAGTGGGTTCAGCCAAGAGACCCAGTACTTC

D gene: .
clone size: many
V gene: TRBV19
J gene: TRBJ2-1
CDR3 protein: CASSPLDYYNEQFF
CDR3 DNA: TGTGCCAGTAGTCCACTGGACTATTACAATGAGCAGTTCTTC

D gene: .
clone size: .
V gene: TRBV28
J gene: TRBJ1-1
CDR3 protein: CASSLFRTANTEAFF
CDR3 DNA: TGTGCCAGCAGTTTATTCCGGACAGCGAACACTGAAGCTTTCTTT

D gene: .
clone size: .
V gene: TRBV7-8
J gene: TRBJ2-1
CDR3 protein: CASSQSVTSEQFF
CDR3 DNA: TGTGCCAGCAGCCAAAGCGTGACGAGCGAGCAGTTCTTC

D gene: TRBD1
clone size: .
V gene: TRBV6-5
J gene: TRBJ1-1
CDR3 protein: CASSYDRDYEAFF
CDR3 DNA: TGTGCCAGCAGTTATGACAGGGATTATGAAGCTTTCTTT

D gene: .
clone size: once
V gene: TRBV5-1
J gene: TRBJ2-3
CDR3 protein: CASSLAPRVSSTDTQYF
CDR3 DNA: TGCGCCAGCAGCTTGGCCCCCAGGGTGTCGAGCACAGATACGCAGTATTTT

D gene: .
clone size: .
V gene: TRBV6-5
J gene: TRBJ2-7
CDR3 protein: CASSLIPGVTYEQYF
CDR3 DNA: TGTGCCAGCAGCCTTATTCCAGGGGTTACCTACGAGCAGTACTTC

D gene: .
clone size: many
V gene: TRBV6-6
J gene: TRBJ1-4
CDR3 protein: CASRSTVVGEKLFF
CDR3 DNA: TGTGCCAGCAGGTCGACAGTGGTGGGAGAAAAACTGTTTTTT

D gene: .
clone size: many
V gene: TRBV6-6
J gene: TRBJ1-3
CDR3 protein: CASSSGVGTIYF
CDR3 DNA: TGTGCCAGCAGTTCAGGGGTCGGGACCATATATTTT